These 27 T cell receptor beta chains came from one sample sequenced in a study of OX40 agonist ivuxolimab in advanced cancers. Method: immunoSEQ multiplex PCR; TCRdb's copy keeps in-frame clones and lacks some. The sample comprises roughly 9,800 clones, 60% to 70% of which are singletons, and roughly 50% rests with the top ten. Sequenced here: CD4+ or CD8+ T cells sorted from blood, sampled in a trial of the OX40 agonist ivuxolimab. The receptors were sampled from an adult with an advanced solid tumor such as melanoma, head and neck, liver or kidney cancer.

The chain uses TRBV4-2 and TRBJ2-5; D gene ambiguous. Trimming shortened V by 4 bases and J by 1 base, and 13 bases separated the two germline ends. CDR3 size: 15 residues. Germline CDR1 is LGHNA and CDR2 is YNFKEQ. In DNA, the CDR3 is TGTGCCAGCAGCCCCCTTATAAGTAGCCAAGAGACCCAGTACTTC. Translating it yields CASSPLISSQETQYF.

CDR3 coding DNA: TGTGCCAGCAGTTCCTCGGGACAGGGCTACAATGAGCAGTTCTTC. Translating gives CASSSSGQGYNEQFF. J is TRBJ2-1 and V is TRBV27; TRBD1 matches 9 bases. The CDR3 length is 15 residues. The trim removed 4 bases at V and 3 bases at J, leaving 4 bases unmatched. Germline V gene lookup returns CDR1 MNHEY and CDR2 SMNVEV (reference sequence).

The rearrangement joins TRBV19 to TRBJ1-1, with TRBD1 as a possible D gene (5 bases). Germline CDR1 reads LNHDA; CDR2 reads SQIVND (reference sequence). Trimming left V 7 bases short and J 3 bases short, with 15 bases between. The CDR3 consists of 14 residues. CDR3: CASKPVGDDTEAFF. The CDR3 coding sequence is TGTGCCAGTAAACCGGTGGGGGACGACACTGAAGCTTTCTTT.

The chain joins TRBV5-1 to TRBJ2-1, with 7 bases lining up with TRBD2. V shed 9 bases, J shed 0 bases, and the junction held 6 bases outside the gene matches. The germline V gene encodes CDR1 SGHRS and CDR2 YFSETQ. The length of the CDR3 is 14 residues. The DNA for the CDR3 is TGCGCCACCGCCCCTAGCGGCTCCTACAATGAGCAGTTCTTC. Translating it yields CATAPSGSYNEQFF.

This clone qualifies as medium-sized (0.01 to 0.1%). The chain employs TRBV9 and TRBJ1-3; weak D call: TRBD1 (5 bases). The CDR3 loop spans 15 amino acids. V lost 0 bases, J lost 2 bases, and 9 bases lay in between. Germline V gene sequence: CDR1 SGDLS, CDR2 YYNGEE. In DNA form, the CDR3 reads TGTGCCAGCAGCGTAGGGGGGACGCCTGGAAACACCATATATTTT. Amino acids: CASSVGGTPGNTIYF.

The V gene is TRBV19, the J gene TRBJ1-5; possible D gene TRBD1, 6 bases. The germline V and J ends were trimmed by 6 bases and 2 bases, with 14 bases remaining between them. This CDR3 has 15 amino acids. The germline gives CDR1 LNHDA, CDR2 SQIVND (reference sequence). Written as DNA, the CDR3 is TGTGCCAGTAGCAGACTAGGGGGGGGCAATCAGCCCCAGCATTTT. Its protein product is CASSRLGGGNQPQHF.

The chain recombines TRBV7-9 with TRBJ1-1; TRBD1 might be the D (5 bases). The CDR3 is 13 amino acids. The V end lost 3 bases, the J end lost 2 bases, and 7 bases lay between the germline ends. Germline V gene sequence: CDR1 SEHNR, CDR2 FQNEAQ (reference sequence). CDR3 nucleotides: TGTGCCAGCAGCTTCGGGGGTAACACTGAAGCTTTCTTT. Residues: CASSFGGNTEAFF. Full variable domain (missing parts from reference TRBV7-9 and TRBJ1-1): DTGVSQNPRHKITKRGQNVTFRCDPISEHNRLYWYRQTLGQGPEFLTYFQNEAQLEKSRLLSDRFSAERPKGSFSTLEIQRTEQGDSAMYLCASSFGGNTEAFFGQGTRLTVV.

V is TRBV19 and J is TRBJ1-6; the D is unclear. Germline values: CDR1 LNHDA, CDR2 SQIVND (reference sequence). The CDR3 runs 15 residues. Trimming left V 9 bases short and J 7 bases short, with 19 bases between. CDR3 in DNA: TGTGCCAGCTCATTTGGACCGTTGGGGAATTCACCCCTCCACTTT. It translates to CASSFGPLGNSPLHF.

The chain uses TRBV28 and TRBJ2-7; D possibly corresponds to TRBD2 (5 bases). There are 14 residues in the CDR3. V lost 6 bases to trimming and J lost 2 bases, with 14 bases between them. CDR1 MDHEN and CDR2 SYDVKM come from the germline V gene. The CDR3 bases are TGTGCCAGCAGCCCCAAGCGGAGAACCTACGAGCAGTACTTC. The encoded protein is CASSPKRRTYEQYF.

CDR3: CATSLTQGLAGGRDTQYF. Written as DNA, the CDR3 is TGTGCCACCAGCCTCACCCAGGGACTAGCGGGAGGTAGGGATACGCAGTATTTT. The genes are TRBV15 and TRBJ2-3; 15 nucleotides match TRBD2. The CDR3 sequence is 18 residues long. Germline values: CDR1 LNHNV, CDR2 YYDKDF (reference sequence). J lost 6 bases, V lost 5 bases, and 12 bases had no gene match.

J is TRBJ2-1 and V is TRBV13; D is unresolved. The CDR3 extends over 14 amino acids. V lost 6 bases and J 1 base, leaving 10 bases between the germline ends. Germline CDR1 and CDR2: PRHDT and FYEKMQ (reference sequence). Here the CDR3 DNA reads TGTGCCAGCAGTGCAGTAGGGTCCTACAATGAGCAGTTCTTC. Its protein is CASSAVGSYNEQFF.

The rearrangement links TRBV5-1 to TRBJ1-6; perhaps TRBD1 as D (5 bases). The CDR3 has 18 amino acids. V was shortened by 2 bases and J by 0 bases, with 15 bases between the two germline ends. CDR1 and CDR2 (germline): SGHRS, YFSETQ. The chain's CDR3 is CASSFGDPGSSYNSPLHF. The CDR3 DNA sequence: TGCGCCAGCAGCTTTGGGGACCCCGGGAGCTCCTATAATTCACCCCTCCACTTT.

This clone is judged medium-sized (0.01 to 0.1%). This rearrangement joins TRBV27 to TRBJ1-2, with 10 bases matching TRBD1. Germline V gives CDR1 MNHEY, CDR2 SMNVEV (reference sequence). This CDR3 is built from 16 residues. V lost 2 bases to trimming and J lost 4 bases; unmatched junction nucleotides: 7. CDR3 coding DNA: TGTGCCAGCAGTTTAAGTCGGACAGGGGGAGCCTATGGCTACACCTTC. Protein product: CASSLSRTGGAYGYTF.

The chain carries TRBV5-4 and TRBJ1-1; tentatively, D is TRBD1 (5 bases). Germline lookup yields CDR1 SGHNT and CDR2 YYREEE (reference sequence). The CDR3 has 16 amino acids. V lost 4 bases, J lost 6 bases, and 22 bases lay in between. Written as DNA, the CDR3 is TGTGCCAGCAGCCCCAACTTTGACAGCCTTAGGCCTGAAGCTTTCTTT. This encodes CASSPNFDSLRPEAFF.

The V gene is TRBV11-2, the J gene TRBJ2-1; perhaps D is TRBD1 or TRBD2 (5 bases each). V lost 6 bases, J lost 5 bases, and 14 bases lay in between. CDR1 is SGHAT, CDR2 FQNNGV, per germline. The CDR3 has 14 amino acids. CDR3 region: CASRGDGPNNEQFF. The DNA for the CDR3 is TGTGCCAGCAGGGGGGACGGCCCCAACAATGAGCAGTTCTTC.

The CDR3 sequence is CSVRQGQVNGYTF. The CDR3 region has the DNA TGCAGCGTGAGGCAGGGGCAGGTGAACGGCTACACCTTC. The chain joins TRBV29-1 to TRBJ1-2; maybe TRBD1 (6 bases). The CDR3 has 13 amino acids. CDR1 is SQVTM, CDR2 ANQGSEA, per germline. Trimming left V 6 bases short and J 8 bases short, with 19 bases between.

The V and J genes are TRBV27 and TRBJ1-4; D gene unclear. This CDR3 contains 15 residues. Trimming removed 5 bases at V and 7 bases at J, with 17 bases between. The germline CDR1 and CDR2 sequences are MNHEY and SMNVEV (reference sequence). The DNA of the CDR3 is TGTGCCAGCAGTCCACTGACGCGGCCTACTGAAAAACTGTTTTTT. Its translation: CASSPLTRPTEKLFF.

The chain carries TRBV7-9 and TRBJ1-1; no clear D gene. Germline assignment: CDR1 SEHNR and CDR2 FQNEAQ (reference sequence). The germline V and J ends were trimmed by 6 bases and 4 bases, with 15 bases remaining between them. This CDR3 is built from 14 residues. CDR3: CASSSDPGATEAFF. The CDR3 DNA sequence: TGTGCCAGCAGTTCAGACCCTGGCGCCACTGAAGCTTTCTTT.

The chain combines TRBV5-4 with TRBJ1-2; 7 bases line up with TRBD1. Germline CDR1 reads SGHNT; CDR2 reads YYREEE (reference sequence). The CDR3 is made up of 14 amino acids. Germline trimming cut 4 bases from V and 4 bases from J; bases unmatched to any gene: 7. CDR3 sequence: CASSLSGQPYGYTF. Written as DNA, the CDR3 is TGTGCCAGCAGCCTGTCGGGACAGCCCTATGGCTACACCTTC.

The V gene is TRBV6-5, the J gene TRBJ1-1, with D unresolved. Germline V gene sequence: CDR1 MNHEY, CDR2 SVGAGI. The CDR3 length is 13 residues. The V gene lost 6 bases and the J gene lost 1 base, with 9 bases spanning the gap. This CDR3 is CASSQTQNTEAFF. CDR3 nucleotide sequence: TGTGCCAGCAGCCAGACACAGAACACTGAAGCTTTCTTT.

The chain combines TRBV11-2 with TRBJ2-7; D might be TRBD1 (6 bases). V lost 5 bases, J lost 2 bases, and 13 bases lay in between. The germline V gene has CDR1 SGHAT and CDR2 FQNNGV. The CDR3 has 14 residues. Here the CDR3 DNA reads TGTGCCAGCAGCCCACGACAGGTGCCCTACGAGCAGTACTTC. It codes for CASSPRQVPYEQYF.

J is TRBJ2-3 and V is TRBV19, with 11 bases fitting TRBD2. Losses at the gene ends were 9 bases for V and 3 bases for J; bases not matched to a gene: 5. The CDR3 has 14 residues. CDR1 and CDR2 from the germline V gene are LNHDA and SQIVND (reference sequence). The CDR3, as DNA: TGTGCCAGCTCGGGACTAGCGGAGACAGATACGCAGTATTTT. Amino acid sequence: CASSGLAETDTQYF.

V gene TRBV11-2 combines with J gene TRBJ2-3; 11 nucleotides line up with TRBD2. The germline CDR1 and CDR2 sequences are SGHAT and FQNNGV. The CDR3 is 15 amino acids. Trimming took 4 bases from V and 0 from J; bases not matched to a gene: 0. CDR3 bases: TGTGCCAGCAGCTGGACTAGCGGGAGCACAGATACGCAGTATTTT. Encoded protein: CASSWTSGSTDTQYF. Filled out from reference TRBV11-2 and TRBJ2-3, the complete variable domain reads EAGVAQSPRYKIIEKRQSVAFWCNPISGHATLYWYQQILGQGPKLLIQFQNNGVVDDSQLPKDRFSAERLKGVDSTLKIQPAKLEDSAVYLCASSWTSGSTDTQYFGPGTRLTVL.

This clone was counted once. V gene TRBV27 combines with J gene TRBJ2-1; the D gene is possibly TRBD1 (5 bases). Germline CDR1 MNHEY, CDR2 SMNVEV (reference sequence). The CDR3 totals 13 residues. With 1 base removed from V and 8 bases from J, the gap between germline ends came to 9 bases. The CDR3 DNA follows: TGTGCCAGCAGTTTATTAAGGGGATATGAGCAGTTCTTC. Its protein product is CASSLLRGYEQFF.

The chain combines TRBV5-6 with TRBJ2-5, with D perhaps matching TRBD2 (5 bases). The DNA end lines up better with TRBJ2-7; the J call may be wrong. The CDR3 consists of 15 residues. Germline CDR1 and CDR2: SGHDT and YYEEEE. The CDR3 nucleotides are TGTGCCAGCAGCTTATCCGGACCGGGGATCTACGAGCAGTACTTC. Its translation is CASSLSGPGIYEQYF.

In this sample, this clone turned up a few times. The rearrangement links TRBV27 to TRBJ1-6; D is unclear. CDR3 length: 13 residues. CDR1 and CDR2 (germline): MNHEY, SMNVEV (reference sequence). The germline V and J ends were trimmed by 2 bases and 9 bases, with 8 bases remaining between them. The chain's CDR3 is CASSLKGGSPLHF. The CDR3 DNA reads TGTGCCAGCAGTTTAAAGGGAGGTTCACCCCTCCACTTT.

Only a few counts were recorded for this clone. This rearrangement joins TRBV6-5 to TRBJ1-6, with a weak D call TRBD1 (5 bases). Looked up from germline, CDR1 is MNHEY and CDR2 is SVGAGI. Trimming cost V 2 bases and J 7 bases, with 9 bases left between them. CDR3 length equals 14 residues. CDR3 bases: TGTGCCAGCAGTTACGGCAGGGTCAATTCACCCCTCCACTTT. Amino acids: CASSYGRVNSPLHF.